This entry lists 22 T cell receptor beta chains sequenced from one sample in a study of blood T cells in healthy people across ages. The use of a sample-barcoded 5' primer and a J-beta primer mix characterized a second PCR of roughly 7 to 11 cycles. MiXCR was run by TCRdb on the 5' RACE reads, yielding one entry per CDR3 protein. The data hold around 1.1 million distinct CDR3 sequences, with 35% to 45% observed a single time. Sequenced sample: blood. All receptors come from a young man in good health.

This clonotype appeared a few times. The chain joins TRBV6-1 to TRBJ2-1; D is perhaps TRBD2 (8 bases). The CDR3 is 17 amino acids. V lost 7 bases and J 0 bases, leaving 19 bases between the germline ends. The germline V gene has CDR1 MNHNS and CDR2 SASEGT. The CDR3 region is CASTREGAPSSYNEQFF. As DNA, the CDR3 is TGTGCCAGCACTCGGGAGGGGGCCCCAAGCTCCTACAATGAGCAGTTCTTC.

The chain is built from TRBV12-5 and TRBJ2-3; 9 bases fit TRBD2. CDR3 length: 18 residues. The germline gives CDR1 LGHNT, CDR2 FRNRAP. V lost 0 bases, J lost 4 bases, and 11 bases stayed unmatched. The CDR3 loop reads CASGLVHSGGPTADTQYF. CDR3 DNA sequence: TGTGCTAGTGGTTTGGTACACAGCGGGGGGCCCACGGCAGATACGCAGTATTTT.

The chain employs TRBV29-1 and TRBJ2-7; TRBD2 is a possible D gene (6 bases). V was shortened by 7 bases and J by 7 bases, with 20 bases between the two germline ends. This CDR3 region has 13 residues. Per the germline V gene, CDR1 is SQVTM and CDR2 is ANQGSEA. CDR3 region: CSAAGGGCNEQYF. The CDR3 nucleotides are TGCAGCGCCGCCGGTGGAGGGTGCAATGAGCAGTACTTC.

In the case of this clonotype: A much larger clone lies a single base off, so this may be a read error. V gene TRBV6-6 combines with J gene TRBJ2-3; D might be TRBD1 or TRBD2, each matching 5 bases. The CDR3 length is 17 residues. The germline gives CDR1 MNHNY, CDR2 SVGAGI (reference sequence). Trimming left V 7 bases short and J 4 bases short, with 24 bases between. In DNA, the CDR3 is TGTGCCAGCAACATTCCCCCACACGGGGCTCGGGCAGATACGCAGTATTTT. It is translated as CASNIPPHGARADTQYF.

This clonotype was observed once. At one boundary the junction diverges from the germline segment, which might be a read error. V is TRBV25-1 and J is TRBJ2-3; maybe TRBD1 (6 bases). From germline, CDR1 is MGHDK and CDR2 SYGVNS. This CDR3 has 19 amino acids. CDR3 sequence reads: CASSGIKSGTQAYTETQYF. Written as DNA, the CDR3 is TGTGCCAGCAGTGGGATTAAATCCGGGACACAAGCTTACACAGAGACGCAGTATTTT.

This clonotype occurred once. The gene calls are TRBV3-1 and TRBJ1-1; no reliable D call. Trimming pared 0 bases from V and 3 bases from J, leaving 8 bases between. CDR3 length: 14 amino acids. CDR1 LGHDT and CDR2 YNNKEL come from the germline V gene (reference sequence). CDR3 DNA sequence: TGTGCCAGCAGCCAAGAGAACAGCCACACTGAAGCTTTCTTT. Amino acid sequence: CASSQENSHTEAFF.

This clonotype has more than one count but fewer than ten. The chain couples TRBV29-1 to TRBJ2-2; D remains ambiguous. The V gene's germline CDR1 is SQVTM and CDR2 ANQGSEA. This CDR3 comprises 11 residues. V gave up 5 bases and J gave up 5 bases, with 6 bases separating them. The CDR3 DNA sequence: TGCAGCGTTAGGGATACCGGGGAGCTGTTTTTT. Its protein is CSVRDTGELFF.

This clonotype has only a few counts. This chain joins TRBV6-6 and TRBJ2-1, with 10 bases fitting TRBD2. The DNA end is a closer match to TRBJ2-7, so the J assignment may be wrong. CDR3 length: 15 residues. Germline V gene sequence: CDR1 MNHNY, CDR2 SVGAGI (reference sequence). The chain's CDR3 is CASSTIAGGYNEQYF. CDR3 sequence (DNA): TGTGCCAGCAGCACAATAGCGGGGGGTTACAATGAGCAGTACTTC.

This clonotype was counted only a few times. The rearrangement links TRBV12-3 or TRBV12-4 to TRBJ1-2; TRBD1 matches at 9 bases. The CDR3 loop spans 15 amino acids. J gave up 8 bases and V 1 base, and 8 bases lay outside the gene matches. The CDR3 here is CASSLGTGDSYGYTF. CDR3 coding DNA: TGTGCCAGCAGTTTAGGGACAGGGGATAGTTACGGCTACACCTTC.

Details on this clonotype: One end of the junction is discordant with germline, which a read error may explain. The V and J genes are TRBV4-2 and TRBJ1-2; a weak D match, TRBD1 (6 bases). Germline V CDR1 and CDR2: LGHNA, YNFKEQ. CDR3 size: 13 residues. The CDR3 loop reads CASNQPQQGSYTF. As DNA, the CDR3 is TGTGCCAGCAACCAACCCCAACAGGGTAGCTACACCTTC.

This clonotype was detected a few times. The V call is TRBV25-1, the J call TRBJ2-3, with TRBD1 matching over 7 bases. CDR1 MGHDK and CDR2 SYGVNS come from the germline V gene. The V segment lost 1 base and the J segment 2 bases; nucleotides outside the gene matches: 3. The CDR3 extends over 15 amino acids. This CDR3 reads CASSESTGATDTQYF. For the CDR3, the DNA is TGTGCCAGCAGTGAATCAACAGGGGCCACAGATACGCAGTATTTT.

This clonotype was seen more than once but under ten times. The gene calls are TRBV20-1 and TRBJ2-1; TRBD1 matches at 7 bases. This CDR3 has 14 residues. Germline V gives CDR1 DFQATT, CDR2 SNEGSKA (reference sequence). Trimming removed 4 bases from V and 0 bases from J; junction bases left unmatched: 3. CDR3 sequence: CSAKTGSSYNEQFF. DNA for the CDR3: TGCAGTGCTAAGACAGGGAGCTCCTACAATGAGCAGTTCTTC.

CDR3 sequence reads: CASSQLIAGGTDTQYF. DNA for the CDR3: TGTGCCAGCAGCCAACTAATAGCGGGGGGCACAGATACGCAGTATTTT. V gene TRBV3-1 combines with J gene TRBJ2-3; 9 bases fit TRBD2. Trimming removed 2 bases from V and 1 base from J; junction bases left unmatched: 4. Germline V gene sequence: CDR1 LGHDT, CDR2 YNNKEL (reference sequence). This CDR3 comprises 16 residues.

This clonotype was detected a few times. The V gene is TRBV2, the J gene TRBJ2-1; the D gene is possibly TRBD1 (5 bases). The germline V and J ends were trimmed by 1 base and 2 bases, with 12 bases remaining between them. CDR3 length equals 16 residues. Germline V gene data show CDR1 as SNHLY and CDR2 as FYNNEI. The CDR3 nucleotides read TGTGCCAGCAGTGAAGACAGGCCTCAAACCTACAATGAGCAGTTCTTC. Its protein is CASSEDRPQTYNEQFF. The complete variable domain, with remaining parts taken from reference TRBV2 and TRBJ2-1, reads EPEVTQTPSHQVTQMGQEVILRCVPISNHLYFYWYRQILGQKVEFLVSFYNNEISEKSEIFDDQFSVERPDGSNFTLKIRSTKLEDSAMYFCASSEDRPQTYNEQFFGPGTRLTVL.

In this sample, this clonotype turned up a few times. The rearrangement links TRBV20-1 to TRBJ2-1; D remains ambiguous. This CDR3 has 13 amino acids. CDR1 and CDR2 from the germline V gene are DFQATT and SNEGSKA (reference sequence). Trimming removed 3 bases from V and 2 bases from J, with 8 bases in between. CDR3 region: CSASGSPYNEQFF. The CDR3 DNA reads as TGCAGTGCTAGCGGCTCCCCCTACAATGAGCAGTTCTTC.

The sample holds many counts of this clonotype. The chain is built from TRBV27 and TRBJ2-1; D unclear. CDR3 size: 14 residues. Germline-derived CDR1 and CDR2 are MNHEY and SMNVEV (reference sequence). Trimming removed 5 bases at V and 0 bases at J, with 8 bases between. CDR3 sequence (DNA): TGTGCCAGCAGTAGGCTGGGCTCCTACAATGAGCAGTTCTTC. It encodes CASSRLGSYNEQFF.

The chain carries TRBV4-1 and TRBJ1-2; D perhaps matches TRBD1 (6 bases). Trimming removed 5 bases at V and 5 bases at J, with 12 bases between. Germline V gene lookup returns CDR1 MGHRA and CDR2 YSYEKL. This CDR3 has 13 amino acids. The CDR3: CASSWDTYYGYTF. The CDR3 nucleotides read TGCGCCAGCAGCTGGGACACCTATTATGGCTACACCTTC.

This clonotype has only a few counts. This chain joins TRBV6-4 and TRBJ1-2; 7 bases align to TRBD1. The CDR3 is made up of 13 amino acids. The V gene's germline CDR1 is MRHNA and CDR2 SNTAGT. Losses at the gene ends were 5 bases for V and 7 bases for J; bases not matched to a gene: 7. CDR3 sequence reads: CASSQDRVTGYTF. The CDR3 nucleotides are TGTGCCAGCAGTCAAGACAGGGTGACTGGCTACACCTTC.

The rearrangement uses TRBV7-2 and TRBJ2-1; perhaps TRBD2 as D (5 bases). Germline lookup yields CDR1 SGHTA and CDR2 FQGNSA. The CDR3 has 16 residues. V was clipped by 2 bases and J by 4 bases, with 15 bases between them. Written as DNA, the CDR3 is TGTGCCAGCAGCTTAAGGCCAGCGGTGATATACAATGAGCAGTTCTTC. Translated: CASSLRPAVIYNEQFF.

This clonotype has just a few counts. The chain recombines TRBV12-3 or TRBV12-4 with TRBJ1-2; no reliable D call. The CDR3 totals 15 residues. V lost 6 bases and J 4 bases, leaving 18 bases between the germline ends. The CDR3 loop is CASSLGDSGSYGYTF. The CDR3 nucleotides read TGTGCCAGCAGCCTCGGTGACTCCGGTTCCTATGGCTACACCTTC.

This clonotype was detected only a few times. V and J are TRBV21-1 and TRBJ1-4; the listed D gene, TRBD1, was not tested against the DNA. TRBV21-1 is a known pseudogene. CDR3 size: 17 residues. The CDR3 DNA is TGTGCCAGCAGCAAAGGGGACAGGGGCCTCCCTAATGAAAAACTGTTTTTT. It is translated as CASSKGDRGLPNEKLFF.

This clonotype was observed a single time. The chain joins TRBV28 to TRBJ2-1; D possibly uses TRBD1 or TRBD2 (7 bases each). The CDR3 consists of 14 residues. Germline V lookup: CDR1 MDHEN, CDR2 SYDVKM. The V end lost 8 bases, the J end lost 7 bases, and 18 bases lay between the germline ends. CDR3 loop: CASFQGGLVNEQFF. CDR3 DNA: TGTGCCAGCTTCCAGGGGGGGTTGGTGAATGAGCAGTTCTTC.